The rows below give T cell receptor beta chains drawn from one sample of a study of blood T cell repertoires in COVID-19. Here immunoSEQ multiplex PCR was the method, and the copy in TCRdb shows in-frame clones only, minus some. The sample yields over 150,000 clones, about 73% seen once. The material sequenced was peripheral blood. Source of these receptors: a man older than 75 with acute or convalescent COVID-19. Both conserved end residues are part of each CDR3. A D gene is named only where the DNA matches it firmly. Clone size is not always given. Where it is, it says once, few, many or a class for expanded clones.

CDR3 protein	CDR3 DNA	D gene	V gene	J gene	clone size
CASSRQGAGTEAFF	TGTGCCAGCAGCCGGCAGGGGGCGGGCACTGAAGCTTTCTTT	TRBD1	TRBV6-5	TRBJ1-1	NA
CASSPGATQETQYF	TGTGCCAGCAGCCCGGGTGCCACCCAAGAGACCCAGTACTTC	NA	TRBV3-1/TRBV3-2	TRBJ2-5	NA
CASSLPGVGELFF	TGTGCCAGCAGCTTACCAGGCGTCGGGGAGCTGTTTTTT	NA	TRBV7-9	TRBJ2-2	few
CASSLGTGRETQYF	TGTGCCAGCAGTCTAGGGACAGGGCGTGAGACCCAGTACTTC	TRBD1	TRBV6-1	TRBJ2-5	NA
CASSIGAGKAFF	TGTGCCAGTAGTATAGGGGCAGGGAAAGCTTTCTTT	NA	TRBV19	TRBJ1-1	NA
CASRDRLNTEAFF	TGTGCCAGCAGGGACAGACTAAACACTGAAGCTTTCTTT	NA	TRBV25-1	TRBJ1-1	once
CASTGRVAGKLFF	TGTGCCAGCACCGGGCGTGTAGCGGGGAAGCTGTTTTTT	TRBD2	TRBV6-5	TRBJ2-2	once
CASSQEGQGWYEQYF	TGTGCCAGCAGCCAAGAGGGGCAGGGGTGGTACGAGCAGTACTTC	NA	TRBV3-1/TRBV3-2	TRBJ2-7	NA
CASSYITLSGGLETQYF	TGTGCCAGCAGTTACATTACCCTTAGCGGGGGGTTGGAGACCCAGTACTTC	TRBD2	TRBV6-7	TRBJ2-5	once
CASSVVARAEAFF	TGTGCCAGCAGCGTAGTTGCGAGGGCTGAAGCTTTCTTT	NA	TRBV9	TRBJ1-1	NA
CASSSLISSGGADTQYF	TGTGCCAGCTCATCCCTGATAAGTAGCGGGGGGGCAGATACGCAGTATTTT	TRBD2	TRBV18	TRBJ2-3	NA
CASSFSQGYQPQHF	TGTGCCAGCAGCTTCTCGCAGGGTTACCAGCCCCAGCATTTT	NA	TRBV5-6	TRBJ1-5	NA
CASTRGGSGNYGYTF	TGTGCCAGTACCCGCGGGGGCTCCGGGAACTATGGCTACACCTTC	NA	TRBV19	TRBJ1-2	NA
CASSQDFSGQGAGGYTF	TGCGCCAGCAGCCAAGATTTTAGTGGACAGGGGGCCGGGGGCTACACCTTC	TRBD1	TRBV4-3	TRBJ1-2	NA
CASSQSDTRNYGYTF	TGTGCCAGCAGCCAGTCCGACACCCGCAACTATGGCTACACCTTC	NA	TRBV3-1/TRBV3-2	TRBJ1-2	NA
CASSPRATGVGNIQYF	TGTGCCAGCTCACCTCGCGCGACAGGGGTAGGAAACATTCAGTACTTC	TRBD1	TRBV18	TRBJ2-4	NA
CASSLLGLSGGALTGELFF	TGTGCCAGCAGCTTATTGGGACTAAGCGGGGGGGCCCTCACCGGGGAGCTGTTTTTT	TRBD2	TRBV7-6	TRBJ2-2	NA
CASSSNGGGWADTQYF	TGCGCCAGCAGCTCGAACGGGGGTGGGTGGGCAGATACGCAGTATTTT	NA	TRBV5-1	TRBJ2-3	NA
CASSDGTGSGTQYF	TGTGCCAGCAGTGATGGGACAGGCTCGGGGACCCAGTACTTC	TRBD1	TRBV2	TRBJ2-5	NA
CASSALGRGRTGELFF	TGTGCCAGCAGTGCCCTTGGGAGGGGAAGGACCGGGGAGCTGTTTTTT	TRBD2	TRBV2	TRBJ2-2	few
CASSQEGDGRGGGYTF	TGTGCCAGCAGCCAAGAAGGTGATGGCAGGGGTGGCGGCTACACCTTC	NA	TRBV3-1/TRBV3-2	TRBJ1-2	NA
CASDPAGGGELFF	TGCGCCAGCGACCCGGCAGGGGGCGGGGAGCTGTTTTTT	TRBD1	TRBV5-1	TRBJ2-2	NA
CASSQEPSGENEQFF	TGCGCCAGCAGCCAAGAGCCTAGCGGGGAAAATGAGCAGTTCTTC	TRBD2	TRBV4-1	TRBJ2-1	NA
CASSLGTGGNEKLFF	TGCGCCAGCAGCTTAGGGACAGGGGGAAATGAAAAACTGTTTTTT	TRBD1	TRBV5-1	TRBJ1-4	NA
CASSPLAGKFTEAFF	TGTGCCAGCTCACCCCTGGCAGGGAAGTTCACTGAAGCTTTCTTT	NA	TRBV18	TRBJ1-1	NA
CASSQSGGSTRGYTF	TGCGCCAGCAGCCAATCAGGAGGCAGTACGAGGGGCTACACCTTC	NA	TRBV4-1	TRBJ1-2	NA
CASSQEGDRDYGYTF	TGTGCCAGCAGCCAAGAAGGGGACAGGGACTATGGCTACACCTTC	TRBD1	TRBV4-2	TRBJ1-2	NA
CATSRTGLANTDTQYF	TGTGCCACCAGCCGTACTGGTCTAGCAAACACAGATACGCAGTATTTT	NA	TRBV15	TRBJ2-3	NA
CASSFRDRVTGELFF	TGTGCCAGCAGCTTCCGGGACAGGGTTACCGGGGAGCTGTTTTTT	TRBD1	TRBV7-2	TRBJ2-2	NA
CAISESPPGGAGGRYEQFF	TGTGCCATCAGTGAGTCACCCCCGGGGGGAGCGGGGGGGAGGTATGAGCAGTTCTTC	TRBD2	TRBV10-3	TRBJ2-1	NA
CATSDGGFSGNTIYF	TGTGCCACCAGTGACGGGGGGTTCTCTGGAAACACCATATATTTT	NA	TRBV24-1	TRBJ1-3	NA
CASSRGGEGEAFF	TGCGCCAGCAGCCGGGGAGGGGAGGGTGAAGCTTTCTTT	NA	TRBV5-1	TRBJ1-1	NA
CSVGDTGNNQPQHF	TGCAGCGTGGGGGACACAGGGAACAATCAGCCCCAGCATTTT	NA	TRBV29-1	TRBJ1-5	NA
CASSKGLGLAGTDTQYF	TGTGCCAGCAGCAAAGGACTGGGACTAGCGGGCACAGATACGCAGTATTTT	NA	TRBV21-1	TRBJ2-3	NA
CASSFSGAGANVLTF	TGTGCCAGCAGTTTTTCAGGGGCTGGGGCCAACGTCCTGACTTTC	NA	TRBV28	TRBJ2-6	NA
CASSPLGQGYTF	TGTGCCAGCAGCCCTCTGGGGCAGGGCTACACCTTC	NA	TRBV25-1	TRBJ1-2	NA
CASSFGRDSAYEQYF	TGTGCCAGTAGTTTCGGTAGGGACAGCGCCTACGAGCAGTACTTC	TRBD1	TRBV19	TRBJ2-7	many
CASSEARVGTEAFF	TGTGCCAGCAGTGAGGCGAGGGTAGGCACTGAAGCTTTCTTT	NA	TRBV2	TRBJ1-1	NA
CASRVRSYNQPQHF	TGTGCCAGCAGGGTTCGGAGTTACAATCAGCCCCAGCATTTT	NA	TRBV6-7	TRBJ1-5	NA
CASSNPTGTGGYEQYF	TGTGCCAGCAGCAATCCCACCGGGACAGGGGGCTACGAGCAGTACTTC	TRBD1	TRBV6-6	TRBJ2-7	NA
CACGTAYNSPLHF	TGTGCCTGCGGGACAGCCTATAATTCACCCCTCCACTTT	TRBD1	TRBV30	TRBJ1-6	once
CASSPGTGGNQPQHF	TGTGCCAGCAGCCCCGGGACAGGGGGCAATCAGCCCCAGCATTTT	TRBD1	TRBV6-5	TRBJ1-5	NA
CASSQPPRQGETQYF	TGTGCCAGCAGCCAACCCCCGAGACAGGGCGAGACCCAGTACTTC	TRBD1	TRBV2	TRBJ2-5	NA
CASSTTTGFQGNSPLHF	TGTGCCAGCAGCACCACGACAGGGTTTCAGGGGAATTCACCCCTCCACTTT	TRBD1	TRBV11-2	TRBJ1-6	NA
CASSFRGLGTEAFF	TGTGCCAGCAGCTTTAGGGGGCTCGGGACTGAAGCTTTCTTT	TRBD1	TRBV9	TRBJ1-1	few
CAWSKGPRGTNEKLFF	TGTGCCTGGAGTAAGGGTCCCCGGGGAACTAATGAAAAACTGTTTTTT	NA	TRBV30	TRBJ1-4	once